A selection of T cell receptor beta chains follows, all from one sample in a study of a mutant IDH1 vaccine in newly diagnosed glioma. TCRdb keeps only in-frame clones here, not all; method: immunoSEQ multiplex PCR. The table has about 65,000 clones, around 83% seen once. Antigen specificity for these receptors is unknown. The input for sequencing was PBMCs, taken from a glioma patient whose treatment included an IDH1 peptide vaccine. These receptors originate from a young man with glioma. CDR3s include the opening cysteine and the closing phenylalanine or tryptophan. Each record gives: J gene, V gene, D gene, clone size, CDR3 DNA, CDR3 protein. D genes are given only for firm matches. A clone size is listed for some rows: how often the clone was seen (once, few, many), or a class if it is expanded.

>TRBJ1-5|TRBV27|TRBD1|.
TGTGCCAGCAGACTCCGGGACAGTTCAAATCAGCCCCAGCATTTT
CASRLRDSSNQPQHF
>TRBJ1-2|TRBV6-1|.|.
TGTGCCAGCAGTGAGCTAGAGCAGGGTTGGTATGGCTACACCTTC
CASSELEQGWYGYTF
>TRBJ1-5|TRBV27|TRBD1|.
TGTGCCAGCACCCCTATCGGACAGGGTGGTCAGCCCCAGCATTTT
CASTPIGQGGQPQHF
>TRBJ2-1|TRBV2|.|once
TGTGCCAGCAGTCGGCCCTGGGTAAATGAGCAGTTCTTC
CASSRPWVNEQFF
>TRBJ2-3|TRBV6-1|.|.
TGTGCCAGCAGTGTTACCGGACTAACCGGGACAGATACGCAGTATTTT
CASSVTGLTGTDTQYF
>TRBJ1-2|TRBV6-7|.|.
TGTGCCAGCAGTTACTCGAATTTTGGGACTCAGATATCACTAAACTATGGCTACACCTTC
CASSYSNFGTQISLNYGYTF
>TRBJ2-2|TRBV6-1|TRBD1|.
TGTGCCAGCAGTGCAGGGGGCGACACCGGGGAGCTGTTTTTT
CASSAGGDTGELFF
>TRBJ1-1|TRBV2|.|.
TGTGCCAGCAGTGTTGGTAACACTGAAGCTTTCTTT
CASSVGNTEAFF
>TRBJ1-2|TRBV7-9|TRBD1|.
TGTGCCAGCAGCCATCAGGGGGGAGCCTATGGCTACACCTTC
CASSHQGGAYGYTF
>TRBJ1-6|TRBV19|.|.
TGTGCCAGTAATCTCAGATCCTATAATTCACCCCTCCACTTT
CASNLRSYNSPLHF
>TRBJ1-1|TRBV6-6|.|few
TGTGCCAGCAGTCAATTTGGGGACGGGATTGAAGCTTTCTTT
CASSQFGDGIEAFF
>TRBJ2-7|TRBV5-1|TRBD1|.
TGCGCCAGCAGCCTTTCGACAGGGATCTCCTACGAGCAGTACTTC
CASSLSTGISYEQYF
>TRBJ2-3|TRBV10-1|TRBD1|once
TGCGCCAGCACCCTCCGGGACAGGGCCACAGATACGCAGTATTTT
CASTLRDRATDTQYF
>TRBJ2-1|TRBV27|TRBD2|.
TGTGCCAGCAGTTTCGTTTCTAGCGGGGGGGCCTATAACTACAATGAGCAGTTCTTC
CASSFVSSGGAYNYNEQFF
>TRBJ2-1|TRBV7-9|.|.
TGTGCCAGCAGCTTAGCGCTGTCCTCGGGGGAGCAGTTCTTC
CASSLALSSGEQFF
>TRBJ2-7|TRBV5-1|.|.
TGCGCCAGCAGCTTGTTGGGCGGGGATAGCTCCTACGAGCAGTACTTC
CASSLLGGDSSYEQYF
>TRBJ2-1|TRBV10-1|TRBD1|.
TGCGCCAGCAGTGAGACGCCGGGACAGGGGTACAATGGTGAGCAGTTCTTC
CASSETPGQGYNGEQFF
>TRBJ2-7|TRBV2|TRBD2|.
TGTGCCAGCGAGGCCCTCAGCGGGGCCTACGAGCAGTACTTC
CASEALSGAYEQYF
>TRBJ1-2|TRBV5-4|TRBD1|.
TGTGCCAGCAGCCACCGGGACAGACCCTATGGCTACACCTTC
CASSHRDRPYGYTF
>TRBJ1-2|TRBV13|TRBD1|.
TGTGCCAGCAGCTCGGGGGACAGGGGTAACTATGGCTACACCTTC
CASSSGDRGNYGYTF
>TRBJ2-5|TRBV7-9|.|.
TGTGCCAGCAGCAACACCGCCAGGAGCGTAGAGACCCAGTACTTC
CASSNTARSVETQYF
>TRBJ1-2|TRBV5-1|TRBD1|.
TGCGCCAGCAGCTTGGGGTCGACAGGGGGCTATGGCTACACCTTC
CASSLGSTGGYGYTF
>TRBJ1-5|TRBV5-1|.|.
TGCGCCAGCAGCCCGTCAGGTAGCAATCAGCCCCAGCATTTT
CASSPSGSNQPQHF
>TRBJ2-6|TRBV5-1|.|.
TGCGCCAGCAGCTTGGTTCAACACTCTGGGGCCAACGTCCTGACTTTC
CASSLVQHSGANVLTF
>TRBJ2-1|TRBV29-1|TRBD2|.
TGCAGCGTTGGTAGGCGGGGGGCGGATGAGCAGTTCTTC
CSVGRRGADEQFF
>TRBJ1-5|TRBV4-1|.|.
TGCGCCAGCAGCGCTCGCGTGGACACGGGCAATCAGCCCCAGCATTTT
CASSARVDTGNQPQHF
>TRBJ1-6|TRBV2|.|.
TGTGCCAGCGGAACTGGGGGTACGGTATCCTATAATTCACCCCTCCACTTT
CASGTGGTVSYNSPLHF
>TRBJ2-7|TRBV7-2|.|.
TGTGCCAGCAGCCCGTTCCCCTACGAGCAGTACTTC
CASSPFPYEQYF
>TRBJ1-5|TRBV6-5|.|.
TGTGCCAGCAGCCCAGGGGCAGGGCAGCCCCAGCATTTT
CASSPGAGQPQHF
>TRBJ1-1|TRBV4-2|TRBD1|.
TGTGCCAGCAGCGAAGGACAGGGCTCGACTGAAGCTTTCTTT
CASSEGQGSTEAFF
>TRBJ1-1|TRBV6-1|.|few
TGTGCCAGCAGCCATACCGACAGCGTGCAGGGACAAGCTTTCTTT
CASSHTDSVQGQAFF
>TRBJ2-7|TRBV4-1|.|.
TGCGCCAGCAGCCAAGATGAGAATAAATCGGGGGAGCAGTACTTC
CASSQDENKSGEQYF
>TRBJ1-2|TRBV7-9|.|.
TGTGCCAGCAGCTCGAGCGACAGGACCCTCTATGGCTACACCTTC
CASSSSDRTLYGYTF
>TRBJ2-5|TRBV11-2|.|.
TGTGCCAGCAGCTTAAACGGGGAGAGGGGGTGGGGACAAGAGACCCAGTACTTC
CASSLNGERGWGQETQYF
>TRBJ1-5|TRBV19|.|few
TGTGCCAGTAGTATAGAGGGGGAGAGCAATCAGCCCCAGCATTTT
CASSIEGESNQPQHF
>TRBJ1-2|TRBV2|.|.
TGTGCCAGCAGTGAAGCGCTTCCGGGGTTAAGGGCGGGACATTCACTCTATGGCTACACCTTC
CASSEALPGLRAGHSLYGYTF
>TRBJ1-2|TRBV28|TRBD1|.
TGTGCCAGCAGTCTTCCGGGACAGGGGACTTATGGCTACACCTTC
CASSLPGQGTYGYTF
>TRBJ2-3|TRBV7-6|.|.
TGTGCCAGCAGCCCCTCCGTTCTGGCAGGCCCCCTAACAGATACGCAGTATTTT
CASSPSVLAGPLTDTQYF
>TRBJ2-1|TRBV18|TRBD2|.
TGTGCCAGCTCACCACCAGGCGGGAGCTCCTACAATGAGCAGTTCTTC
CASSPPGGSSYNEQFF
>TRBJ1-4|TRBV6-5|.|.
TGTGCCAGCAGTTACTCGGAGGCCGCGAGGCTGTTTTTT
CASSYSEAARLFF
>TRBJ1-1|TRBV7-9|.|once
TGTGCCAGCAGCTCCCCGGGGCAGCGCATGAACACTGAAGCTTTCTTT
CASSSPGQRMNTEAFF
>TRBJ1-5|TRBV5-8|.|.
TGTGCCAGCAGCCACAACCCAGGGATAAGGTATCAGCCCCAGCATTTT
CASSHNPGIRYQPQHF
>TRBJ1-1|TRBV5-1|.|.
TGCGCCAGCAGCTTTGTTGGGACACCGAACACTGAAGCTTTCTTT
CASSFVGTPNTEAFF
>TRBJ2-2|TRBV5-1|.|once
TGCGCCAGCAGCTCGACAGGGAACACCGGGGAGCTGTTTTTT
CASSSTGNTGELFF
>TRBJ2-4|TRBV11-2|.|.
TGTGCCAGCAGCTTCCGGGACACGGCCAAAAACATTCAGTACTTC
CASSFRDTAKNIQYF
>TRBJ2-3|TRBV6-1|.|.
TGTGCCAGCAGTGAATGGGGCAGGGGAAGCACAGATACGCAGTATTTT
CASSEWGRGSTDTQYF
>TRBJ2-7|TRBV5-1|.|.
TGCGCCAGCAGCTTGTCTGGGAACGAGCAGTACTTC
CASSLSGNEQYF
>TRBJ2-5|TRBV5-6|.|once
TGTGCCAGCAGCTTGCTTCGGGTGGAGACCCAGTACTTC
CASSLLRVETQYF
>TRBJ1-6|TRBV11-2|TRBD1|once
TGTGCCAGCAGCAGGACAGGGGCAGATTCACCCCTCCACTTT
CASSRTGADSPLHF